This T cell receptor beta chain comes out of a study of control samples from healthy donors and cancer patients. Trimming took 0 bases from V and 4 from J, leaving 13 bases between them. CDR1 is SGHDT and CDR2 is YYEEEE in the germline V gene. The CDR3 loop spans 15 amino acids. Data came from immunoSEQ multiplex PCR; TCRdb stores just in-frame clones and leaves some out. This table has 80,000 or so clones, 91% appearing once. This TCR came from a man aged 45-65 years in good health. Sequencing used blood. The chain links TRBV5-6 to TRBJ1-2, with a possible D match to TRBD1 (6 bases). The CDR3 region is CASSLDHRETYGYTF. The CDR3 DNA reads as TGTGCCAGCAGCTTGGATCACAGGGAGACCTATGGCTACACCTTC.